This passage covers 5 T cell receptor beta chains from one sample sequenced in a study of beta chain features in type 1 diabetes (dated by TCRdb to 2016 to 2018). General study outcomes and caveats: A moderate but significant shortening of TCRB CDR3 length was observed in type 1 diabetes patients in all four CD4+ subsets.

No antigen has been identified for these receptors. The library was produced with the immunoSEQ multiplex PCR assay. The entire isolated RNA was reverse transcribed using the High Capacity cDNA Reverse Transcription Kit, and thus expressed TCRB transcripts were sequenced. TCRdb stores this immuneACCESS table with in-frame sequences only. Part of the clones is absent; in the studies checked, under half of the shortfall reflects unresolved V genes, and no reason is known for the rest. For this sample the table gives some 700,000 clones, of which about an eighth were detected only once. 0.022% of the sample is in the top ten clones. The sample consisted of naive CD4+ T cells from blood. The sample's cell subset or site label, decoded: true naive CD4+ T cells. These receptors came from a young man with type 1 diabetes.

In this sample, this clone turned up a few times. CDR3 protein: CATTGQGRNQPQHF. The CDR3 nucleotides are TGTGCCACCACGGGACAGGGAAGAAATCAGCCCCAGCATTTT. The genes are TRBV28 and TRBJ1-5; 9 bases align to TRBD1. Trimming removed 10 bases from V and 4 bases from J; junction bases left unmatched: 8. CDR3 size: 14 residues. Germline CDR1 MDHEN, CDR2 SYDVKM.

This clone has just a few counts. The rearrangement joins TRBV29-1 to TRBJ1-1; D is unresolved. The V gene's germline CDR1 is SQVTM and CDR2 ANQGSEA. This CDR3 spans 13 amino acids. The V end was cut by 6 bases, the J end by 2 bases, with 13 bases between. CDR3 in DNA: TGCAGCGTGGAGGGCCAGTATAACACTGAAGCTTTCTTT. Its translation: CSVEGQYNTEAFF.

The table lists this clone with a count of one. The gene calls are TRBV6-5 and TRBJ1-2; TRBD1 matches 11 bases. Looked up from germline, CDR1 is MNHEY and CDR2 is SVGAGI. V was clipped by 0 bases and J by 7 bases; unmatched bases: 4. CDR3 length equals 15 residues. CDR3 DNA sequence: TGTGCCAGCAGTTACTCGGACAGGGGGCAGCGTGGCTACACCTTC. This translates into CASSYSDRGQRGYTF.

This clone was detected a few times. In nucleotides, the CDR3 is TGTGCCAGCAGTGAATTCCCAGATACGCAGTATTTT. Translated, it gives CASSEFPDTQYF. The rearrangement joins TRBV25-1 to TRBJ2-3; no clear D gene. The CDR3 spans 12 residues. V was cut by 1 base and J by 4 bases, with 3 bases left in between. Germline CDR1 and CDR2: MGHDK and SYGVNS.

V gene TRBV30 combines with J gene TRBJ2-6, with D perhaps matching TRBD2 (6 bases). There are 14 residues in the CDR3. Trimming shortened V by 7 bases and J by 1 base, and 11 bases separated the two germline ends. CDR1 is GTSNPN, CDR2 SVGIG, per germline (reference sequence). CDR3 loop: CASERVSGANVLTF. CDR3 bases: TGTGCCTCAGAGCGGGTTTCTGGGGCCAACGTCCTGACTTTC.